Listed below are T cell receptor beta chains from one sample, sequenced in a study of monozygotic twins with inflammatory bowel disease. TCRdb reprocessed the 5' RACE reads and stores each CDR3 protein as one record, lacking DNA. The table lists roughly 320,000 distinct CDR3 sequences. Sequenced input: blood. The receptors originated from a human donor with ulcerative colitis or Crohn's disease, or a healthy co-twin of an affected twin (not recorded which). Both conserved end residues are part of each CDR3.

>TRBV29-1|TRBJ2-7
CSVSPPYEQYF
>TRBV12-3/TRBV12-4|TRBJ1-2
CASSLQGSGYGYTF
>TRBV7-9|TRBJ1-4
CASNTGMEEKLFF
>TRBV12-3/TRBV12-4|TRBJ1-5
CASSFIGGGLVKPQHF
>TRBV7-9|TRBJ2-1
CASSLSVSEQFF
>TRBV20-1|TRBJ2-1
CSALAGTNSYNEQFF
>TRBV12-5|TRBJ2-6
CASGYSGGGGANVLTF
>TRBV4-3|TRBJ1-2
CASSRRPGSDYGYTF
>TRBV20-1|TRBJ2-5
CSARGTHQETQYF
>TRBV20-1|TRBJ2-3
CSATGLSTDTQYF
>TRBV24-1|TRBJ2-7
CATEGRRHEQYF
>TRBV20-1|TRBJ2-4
CSAIKDLAKNIQYF
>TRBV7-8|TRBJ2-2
CASSSLAGGGTGELFF
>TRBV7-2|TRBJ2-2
CASSREQGALDGELFF
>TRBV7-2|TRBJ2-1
CASSLVAGGAGEQFF
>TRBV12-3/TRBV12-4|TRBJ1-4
CASSFGRGIGEKLFF
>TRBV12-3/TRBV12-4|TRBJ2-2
CASRMVYGELFF
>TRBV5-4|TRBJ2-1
CASSQDSRYNEQFF
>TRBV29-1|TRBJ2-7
CSVGGDAMGQAGYEQYF
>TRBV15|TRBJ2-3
CATSPLPGQGTDTQYF
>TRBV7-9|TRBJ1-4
CASSRIQGMNEKLFF
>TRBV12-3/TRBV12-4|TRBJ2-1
CASSFRRSSYNEQFF
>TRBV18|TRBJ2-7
CASSLNRVVDEQYF
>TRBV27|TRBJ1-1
CASSLTGTVNTEAFF
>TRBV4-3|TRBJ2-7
CASSPGTGLSYEQYF
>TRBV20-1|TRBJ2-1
CSARWGTEQFF
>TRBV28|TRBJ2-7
CASTLGTGIYEQYF
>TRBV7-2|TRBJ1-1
CASSLAIVNVRLDAFF
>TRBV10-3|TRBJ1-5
CAISVGDQPQHF
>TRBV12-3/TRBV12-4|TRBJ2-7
CASSLGPGSTYEQYF
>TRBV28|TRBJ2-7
CASSFFSRLSYEQYF
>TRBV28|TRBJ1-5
CASSSRGTGGFQPQHF
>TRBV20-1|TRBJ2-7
CSAHREGYEQYF
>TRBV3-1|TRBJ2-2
CASSQARRRGELFF
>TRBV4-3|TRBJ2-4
CASSQPDRALAKNIQYF
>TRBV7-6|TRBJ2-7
CASSLGIDREGREQYF
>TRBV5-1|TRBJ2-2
CASSLDHGGNTGELFF
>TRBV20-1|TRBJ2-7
CSALDRGFSYEQYF
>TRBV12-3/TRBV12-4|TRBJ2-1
CASSFGGTRYDEQFF
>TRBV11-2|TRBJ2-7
CASSLDMGVFSYEQYF
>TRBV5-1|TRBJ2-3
CASSLAGTGGHTQYF
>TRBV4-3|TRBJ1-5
CASSQLLDSNQPQHF
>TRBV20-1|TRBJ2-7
CSARDDRVYEQYF
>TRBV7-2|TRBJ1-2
CASSLSELANRNTF
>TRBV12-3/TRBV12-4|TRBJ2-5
CASSQAPGPGGETQYF